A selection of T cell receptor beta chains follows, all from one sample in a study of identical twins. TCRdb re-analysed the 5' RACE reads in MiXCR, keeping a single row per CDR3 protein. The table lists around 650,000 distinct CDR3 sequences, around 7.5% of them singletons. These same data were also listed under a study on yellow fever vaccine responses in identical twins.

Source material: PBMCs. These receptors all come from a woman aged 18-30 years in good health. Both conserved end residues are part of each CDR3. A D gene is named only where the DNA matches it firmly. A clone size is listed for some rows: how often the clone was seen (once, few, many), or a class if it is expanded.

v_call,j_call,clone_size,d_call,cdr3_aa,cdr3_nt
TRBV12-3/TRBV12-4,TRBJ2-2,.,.,CASSLAVSGELFF,TGTGCCAGCAGTTTAGCGGTTTCCGGGGAGCTGTTTTTT
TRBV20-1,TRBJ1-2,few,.,CSAHPGLGENYGYTF,TGCAGTGCTCACCCTGGGTTGGGAGAGAACTATGGCTACACCTTC
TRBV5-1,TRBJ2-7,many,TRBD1,CASSTGGIGLYEQYF,TGCGCCAGCAGCACAGGGGGCATCGGTCTCTACGAGCAGTACTTC
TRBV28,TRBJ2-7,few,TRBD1,CASSEDRVGSYEQYF,TGTGCCAGCAGCGAAGACAGGGTCGGCTCCTACGAGCAGTACTTC
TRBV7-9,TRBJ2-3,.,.,CASSLELVFSVTDTQYF,TGTGCCAGCAGCTTAGAGCTAGTATTTAGTGTCACAGATACGCAGTATTTT
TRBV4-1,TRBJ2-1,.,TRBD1,CASSNRDRDNEQFF,TGCGCCAGCAGCAACCGGGACAGAGATAATGAGCAGTTCTTC
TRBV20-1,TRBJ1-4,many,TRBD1,CRAQGENEKLFF,TGCAGGGCCCAGGGGGAGAATGAAAAACTGTTTTTT
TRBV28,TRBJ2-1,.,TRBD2,CASSPRGSAGVYNEQFF,TGTGCCAGCAGTCCCCGAGGGAGTGCGGGAGTCTACAATGAGCAGTTCTTC
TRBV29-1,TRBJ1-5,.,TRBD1,CSVAPGQSNQPQHF,TGCAGCGTTGCCCCGGGACAGTCAAATCAGCCCCAGCATTTT
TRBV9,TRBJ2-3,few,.,CASHRAVGTQYF,TGTGCCAGCCATCGGGCGGTGGGTACGCAGTATTTT
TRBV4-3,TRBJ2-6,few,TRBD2,CASPRPGTSDKKGSGANVLTF,TGCGCCAGCCCGCGCCCTGGGACTAGCGATAAAAAGGGGTCTGGGGCCAACGTCCTGACTTTC
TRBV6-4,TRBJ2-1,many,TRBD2,CASSDGTSGVNEQFF,TGTGCCAGCAGTGACGGGACTAGCGGGGTAAATGAGCAGTTCTTC
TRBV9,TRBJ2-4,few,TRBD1,CASSVGDRGNIQYF,TGTGCCAGCAGCGTAGGGGACAGGGGAAACATTCAGTACTTC
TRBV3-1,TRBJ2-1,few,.,CASSEEGVVWVNEQFF,TGTGCCAGCAGCGAAGAGGGGGTGGTTTGGGTCAATGAGCAGTTCTTC
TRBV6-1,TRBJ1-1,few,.,CASSVGGMPLEAFF,TGTGCCAGCAGTGTAGGCGGGATGCCTCTTGAAGCTTTCTTT
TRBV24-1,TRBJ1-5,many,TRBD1,CATSDPGTGNQPQHF,TGTGCCACCAGTGATCCCGGGACAGGGAATCAGCCCCAGCATTTT
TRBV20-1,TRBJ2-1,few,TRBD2,CSARERAGVTYNEQFF,TGCAGTGCTAGGGAACGAGCGGGAGTCACCTACAATGAGCAGTTCTTC
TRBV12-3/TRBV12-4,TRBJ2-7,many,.,CASSFEDGPYEQYF,TGTGCCAGCAGTTTCGAGGACGGACCCTACGAGCAGTACTTC
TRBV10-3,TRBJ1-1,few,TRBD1,CATMGQGATEAFF,TGTGCCACCATGGGACAGGGGGCCACTGAAGCTTTCTTT
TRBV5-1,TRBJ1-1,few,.,CASSLADTNTEAFF,TGCGCCAGCAGCTTAGCAGACACGAACACTGAAGCTTTCTTT
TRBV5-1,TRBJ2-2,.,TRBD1,CASSLGQGAVVHLTGELFF,TGCGCCAGCAGCTTGGGGCAGGGGGCCGTTGTTCATCTCACCGGGGAGCTGTTTTTT
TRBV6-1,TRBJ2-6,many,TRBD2,CASTRGGGAGANVLTF,TGTGCCAGCACCCGCGGGGGGGGGGCTGGGGCCAACGTCCTGACTTTC
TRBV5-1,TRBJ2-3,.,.,CASSSDGSSTDTQYF,TGCGCCAGCAGCTCGGACGGATCTAGCACAGATACGCAGTATTTT
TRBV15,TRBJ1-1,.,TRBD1,CATSGYGRGTLNTEAFF,TGTGCCACCAGCGGATACGGCAGGGGGACCTTGAACACTGAAGCTTTCTTT
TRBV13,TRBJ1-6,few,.,CASSLGGTPLHF,TGTGCCAGCAGCTTAGGAGGGACACCCCTCCACTTT
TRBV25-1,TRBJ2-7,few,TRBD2,CASSTRLAGGGRSYEQYF,TGTGCCAGCAGTACACGACTAGCGGGAGGGGGGCGTTCCTACGAGCAGTACTTC
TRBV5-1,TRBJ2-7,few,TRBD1,CASSDRGHSYEQYF,TGCGCCAGCAGTGACAGGGGGCATTCCTACGAGCAGTACTTC
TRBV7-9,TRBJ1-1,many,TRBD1,CASSPPLGQVIEAFF,TGTGCCAGCAGCCCCCCCTTAGGACAGGTGATTGAAGCTTTCTTT
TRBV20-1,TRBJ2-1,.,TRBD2,CSAAAGLVNEQFF,TGCAGTGCTGCAGCGGGACTCGTCAATGAGCAGTTCTTC
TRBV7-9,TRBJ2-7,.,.,CASSPRGGAGNEQYF,TGTGCCAGCAGCCCCCGAGGTGGGGCTGGGAACGAGCAGTACTTC
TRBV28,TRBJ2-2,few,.,CATPDRNTGELFF,TGTGCCACGCCGGACAGAAACACCGGGGAGCTGTTTTTT
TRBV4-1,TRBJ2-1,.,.,CASSRVLVSYNEQFF,TGCGCCAGCAGCCGGGTACTAGTCTCCTACAATGAGCAGTTCTTC
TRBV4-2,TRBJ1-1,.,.,CASSQDWGAGNTEAFF,TGTGCCAGCAGCCAAGATTGGGGGGCCGGGAACACTGAAGCTTTCTTT
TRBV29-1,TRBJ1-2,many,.,CSVRRGNYGYTF,TGCAGCGTACGCAGGGGTAACTATGGCTACACCTTC
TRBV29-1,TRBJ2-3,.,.,CSVEDRADTQYF,TGCAGCGTTGAAGATAGGGCAGATACGCAGTATTTT